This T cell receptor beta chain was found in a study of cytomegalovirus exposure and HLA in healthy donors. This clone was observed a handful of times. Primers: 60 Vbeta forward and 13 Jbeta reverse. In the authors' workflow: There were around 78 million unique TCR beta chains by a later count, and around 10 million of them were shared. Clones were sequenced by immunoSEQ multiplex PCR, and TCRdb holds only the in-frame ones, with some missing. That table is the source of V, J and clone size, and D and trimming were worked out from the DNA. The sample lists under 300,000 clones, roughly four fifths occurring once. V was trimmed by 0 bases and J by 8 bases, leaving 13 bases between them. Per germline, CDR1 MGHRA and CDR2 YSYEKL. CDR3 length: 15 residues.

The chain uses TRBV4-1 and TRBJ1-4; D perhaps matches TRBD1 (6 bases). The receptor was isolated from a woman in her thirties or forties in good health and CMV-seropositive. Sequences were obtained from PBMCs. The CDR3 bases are TGCGCCAGCAGCCAAGATTACAGGGCTGGGGAAAAACTGTTTTTT. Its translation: CASSQDYRAGEKLFF.